The 4 T cell receptor beta chains in this list originate from one sample, sequenced in a study of cytotoxic CD8 clonotypes in ibrutinib-treated CLL. The repertoire was sequenced with immunoSEQ multiplex PCR; TCRdb's copy has only in-frame clones and lacks some. The profile shows roughly 220,000 clones, 65% to 80% of them singletons. The sequencing used PBMCs, collected after 12 months of ibrutinib treatment. The receptors derive from a human donor with chronic lymphocytic leukemia.

The chain carries TRBV30 and TRBJ2-3; D possibly corresponds to TRBD1 (6 bases). The CDR3 contains 14 residues. Germline CDR1 reads GTSNPN; CDR2 reads SVGIG (reference sequence). Trimming left V 5 bases short and J 2 bases short, with 14 bases between. The CDR3 sequence is CAWGAGAITDTQYF. CDR3 coding DNA: TGTGCCTGGGGGGCAGGGGCCATCACAGATACGCAGTATTTT.

The chain is built from TRBV11-1 and TRBJ2-7, with 8 bases identical to TRBD1. Germline CDR1 is SGHAT and CDR2 is FQDESV (reference sequence). This CDR3 is built from 14 residues. With V trimmed by 4 bases and J by 7 bases, 9 bases remained unmatched. The DNA of the CDR3 is TGTGCCAGCAGCTCGCAGGGGGCGCGGAGAGAGCAGTACTTC. It specifies CASSSQGARREQYF.

The chain links TRBV30 to TRBJ1-2; tentatively, D is TRBD1 (5 bases). Germline V gene sequence: CDR1 GTSNPN, CDR2 SVGIG (reference sequence). The germline V and J ends were trimmed by 4 bases and 9 bases, with 12 bases remaining between them. The CDR3 runs to 11 residues. The CDR3 is CAWTGGVSYTF. CDR3 nucleotides: TGTGCCTGGACTGGGGGGGTGAGCTACACCTTC. The complete variable domain, with remaining parts taken from reference TRBV30 and TRBJ1-2, reads SQTIHQWPATLVQPVGSPLSLECTVEGTSNPNLYWYRQAAGRGLQLLFYSVGIGQISSEVPQNLSASRPQDRQFILSSKKLLLSDSGFYLCAWTGGVSYTFGSGTRLTVV.

The chain carries TRBV4-2 and TRBJ2-5; perhaps TRBD2 as D (5 bases). V shed 1 base and J shed 5 bases, with 11 bases lying between them. This CDR3 spans 14 amino acids. Looked up from germline, CDR1 is LGHNA and CDR2 is YNFKEQ. The CDR3 nucleotides are TGTGCCAGCAGCCAAGGGACTTCGGTCGAGACCCAGTACTTC. It codes for CASSQGTSVETQYF.